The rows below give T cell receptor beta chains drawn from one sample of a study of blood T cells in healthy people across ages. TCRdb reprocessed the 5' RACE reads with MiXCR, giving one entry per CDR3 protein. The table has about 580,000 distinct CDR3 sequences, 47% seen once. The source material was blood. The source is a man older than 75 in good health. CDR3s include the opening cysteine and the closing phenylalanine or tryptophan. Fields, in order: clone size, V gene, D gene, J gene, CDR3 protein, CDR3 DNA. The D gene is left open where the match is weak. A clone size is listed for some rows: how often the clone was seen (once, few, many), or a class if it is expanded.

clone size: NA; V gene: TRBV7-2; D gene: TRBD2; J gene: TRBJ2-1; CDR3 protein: CASTRLAGGTEQFF; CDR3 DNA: TGTGCCAGCACCCGACTAGCGGGGGGTACTGAGCAGTTCTTC
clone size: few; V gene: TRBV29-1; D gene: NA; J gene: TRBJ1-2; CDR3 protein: CSAGAGRDGYTF; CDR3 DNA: TGCAGCGCGGGGGCAGGGAGGGATGGCTACACCTTC
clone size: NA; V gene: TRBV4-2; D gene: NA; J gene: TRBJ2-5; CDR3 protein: CASSQDSSGKGTQYF; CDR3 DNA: TGTGCCAGCAGCCAAGACAGTTCAGGGAAGGGGACCCAGTACTTC
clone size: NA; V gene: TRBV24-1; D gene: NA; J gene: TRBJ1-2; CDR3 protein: CATSDSDGGALGYTF; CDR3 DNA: TGTGCCACCAGTGACTCTGATGGGGGCGCGTTGGGCTACACCTTC
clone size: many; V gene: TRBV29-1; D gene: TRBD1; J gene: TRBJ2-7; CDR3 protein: CSVGRGTGNYEQYF; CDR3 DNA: TGCAGCGTGGGAAGGGGGACAGGGAACTACGAGCAGTACTTC
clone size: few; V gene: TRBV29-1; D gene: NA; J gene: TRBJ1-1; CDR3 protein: CSGGGGNTEAFF; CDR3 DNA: TGCAGCGGCGGTGGGGGAAACACTGAAGCTTTCTTT
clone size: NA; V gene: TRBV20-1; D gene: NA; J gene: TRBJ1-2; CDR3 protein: CSATDGGYGYTF; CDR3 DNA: TGCAGTGCTACCGACGGAGGCTATGGCTACACCTTC
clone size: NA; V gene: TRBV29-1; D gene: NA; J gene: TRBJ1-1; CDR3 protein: CSVKRTRGNTEAFF; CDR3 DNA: TGCAGCGTCAAGCGGACGAGAGGGAACACTGAAGCTTTCTTT
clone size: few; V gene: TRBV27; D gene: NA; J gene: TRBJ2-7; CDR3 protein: CASSLLDGREQYF; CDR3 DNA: TGTGCCAGCAGTTTATTGGATGGCCGGGAGCAGTACTTC
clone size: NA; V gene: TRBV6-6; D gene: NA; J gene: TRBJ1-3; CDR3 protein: CASSWTVSGNTIYF; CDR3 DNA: TGTGCCAGCAGTTGGACAGTCTCTGGAAACACCATATATTTT
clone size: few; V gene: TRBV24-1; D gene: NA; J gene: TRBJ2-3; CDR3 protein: CATSRSAQDTQYF; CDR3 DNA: TGTGCCACCTCCCGTTCCGCTCAGGATACGCAGTATTTT
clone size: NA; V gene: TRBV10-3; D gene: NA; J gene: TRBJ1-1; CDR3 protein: CAISSRDGAEDTEAFF; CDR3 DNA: TGTGCCATCAGTTCCCGGGATGGGGCTGAGGATACTGAAGCTTTCTTT
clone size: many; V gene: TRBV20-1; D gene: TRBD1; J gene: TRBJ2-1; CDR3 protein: CSAWTGGMNNEQFF; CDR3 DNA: TGCAGTGCATGGACAGGGGGAATGAACAATGAGCAGTTCTTC
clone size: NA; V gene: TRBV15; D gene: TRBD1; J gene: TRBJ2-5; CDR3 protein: CAASRDTAGGETQYF; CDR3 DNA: TGTGCCGCCAGCAGAGATACCGCAGGGGGAGAGACCCAGTACTTC
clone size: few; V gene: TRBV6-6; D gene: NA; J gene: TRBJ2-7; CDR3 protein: CASMLTQGANYEQYF; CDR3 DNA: TGTGCCAGCATGCTGACACAAGGGGCGAACTACGAGCAGTACTTC